The text below deals with one TCR beta chain. CDR3 length: 15 residues. Trimming took off 0 bases at V and 3 bases at J, with 11 bases between the two ends. Per germline, CDR1 LGHDT and CDR2 YNNKEL (reference sequence). This entry belongs to a study of CD8 T cells in Susac syndrome. Reverse transcription used about 0.45 to 1 ug RNA and random hexamers. TCRdb used MiXCR to reprocess the immunoSEQ multiplex PCR reads, holding one entry per CDR3 protein. The sample records roughly 120,000 distinct CDR3 sequences, around 97% being singletons. The individuals used as controls were healthy donors who had been matched for both age and sex.

The chain has TRBV3-1 and TRBJ1-2; D ambiguous. Material: CD4+ T cells from PBMCs. The receptor was derived from a human donor in good health. The CDR3, as DNA: TGTGCCAGCAGCCAAGATACCCAGGCAGACTATGGCTACACCTTC. It specifies CASSQDTQADYGYTF.